The sequence of this TCR beta chain was determined in a study of memory CD4+ T cells and cytomegalovirus serostatus. The sort gate was single viable CD3+CD4+CD8-CD45RO+ cells for memory CD4+ T cells. Regarding the study as a whole: About 40% of the roughly 160 known CMV-associated TCRbeta sequences appeared in CD4+ memory. Suggested: most of the CMV-linked TCR signature lies in CD4+ memory cells.

Only in-frame clones appear in the TCRdb table, and some are missing; sequencing was by immunoSEQ multiplex PCR. The repertoire has 80,000 or so clones, about 78% of them found once; the top ten carry approximately 2.8%. Concerning this clone itself: Its antigen is unknown.

The TCR originated in an adult in good health and CMV-seropositive. Specimen: memory CD4+ T cells from blood.

CDR3 amino acids: CASSPDRETQYF. The CDR3 nucleotides are TGCGCCAGCAGCCCGGATCGTGAGACCCAGTACTTC. The chain employs TRBV5-1 and TRBJ2-5; unclear D gene. The germline V gene encodes CDR1 SGHRS and CDR2 YFSETQ. V was pared by 4 bases and J by 5 bases, with 9 bases between. The CDR3 length is 12 residues.